What follows are 11 T cell receptor beta chains derived from one specimen sequenced in a study of shared clonotypes between healthy human individuals. CD8 cells classed as naive were CD45RO-negative and positively selected for CCR7, excluding terminally differentiated effector memory CD45RA+ cells. Only in-frame clones appear in the TCRdb table, and some are missing; sequencing was by immunoSEQ multiplex PCR. This table holds hundreds of thousands of clones, 80% to 95% found once. The sample taken for sequencing was naive CD8+ T cells sorted from blood. Source of these receptors: a man aged 30 to 39 in good health.

This sequence joins TRBV15 and TRBJ2-7, with D possibly being TRBD1 (5 bases). V was clipped by 0 bases and J by 4 bases, with 16 bases between them. The length of the CDR3 is 16 residues. Germline values: CDR1 LNHNV, CDR2 YYDKDF (reference sequence). The CDR3, as DNA: TGTGCCACCAGCAGAGATCTCGGACAACCGGGTTACGAGCAGTACTTC. It encodes CATSRDLGQPGYEQYF.

This clone was found once. This sequence joins TRBV11-2 and TRBJ2-7; D might be TRBD2 (5 bases). V was pared by 5 bases and J by 3 bases, with 14 bases between. In germline, CDR1 is SGHAT, CDR2 FQNNGV. The CDR3 is 14 residues long. DNA of the CDR3: TGTGCCAGCAGCCTTGGACTGTGGATCTACGAGCAGTACTTC. Its protein is CASSLGLWIYEQYF.

The gene calls are TRBV7-8 and TRBJ2-7; 9 nucleotides match TRBD1. This CDR3 contains 14 residues. Trimming cost V 4 bases and J 7 bases; bases outside gene matches: 8. Germline CDR1 SGHVS, CDR2 FQNEAQ. CDR3 nucleotides: TGTGCCAGCAGCTCCGGGACAGGGCTCGGTGAGCAGTACTTC. It translates to CASSSGTGLGEQYF.

A single count supports this clone. The gene calls are TRBV27 and TRBJ2-3; 8 bases align to TRBD2. Germline assignment: CDR1 MNHEY and CDR2 SMNVEV (reference sequence). J gave up 6 bases and V 2 bases, and 10 bases lay outside the gene matches. The CDR3 covers 16 residues. CDR3 protein: CASSLRMYSGTDTQYF. The DNA of the CDR3 is TGTGCCAGCAGTTTACGTATGTATAGCGGGACTGATACGCAGTATTTT.

The chain links TRBV4-1 to TRBJ2-3, with 13 bases aligning to TRBD2. The CDR3 is 14 amino acids. V trimming: 5 bases; J trimming: 6 bases; junction bases outside the gene matches: 2. The germline V gene has CDR1 MGHRA and CDR2 YSYEKL. The CDR3 loop reads CASSGLAGVDTQYF. The CDR3 DNA reads TGCGCCAGCAGCGGACTAGCGGGAGTGGATACGCAGTATTTT.

The chain couples TRBV6-1 to TRBJ2-7; the match to TRBD1 covers 8 bases. CDR3 length: 13 residues. Germline CDR1 is MNHNS and CDR2 is SASEGT. V shed 8 bases and J 1 base; nucleotides not matched to a gene: 4. CDR3 residues: CASAGQGSYEQYF. The CDR3 bases are TGTGCCAGCGCTGGACAGGGTTCCTACGAGCAGTACTTC.

This clone was seen a single time. The CDR3: CASRLNEQFF. CDR3 DNA sequence: TGTGCCAGCAGACTTAATGAGCAGTTCTTC. The chain couples TRBV6-5 to TRBJ2-1; D uncertain. Germline loops: CDR1 MNHEY, CDR2 SVGAGI. V was trimmed by 6 bases and J by 7 bases, leaving 4 bases between them. The CDR3 covers 10 residues.

J is TRBJ2-7 and V is TRBV7-9; D gene ambiguous. The CDR3 is 12 amino acids. The V end was cut by 4 bases, the J end by 5 bases, with 9 bases between. Germline lookup yields CDR1 SEHNR and CDR2 FQNEAQ (reference sequence). The CDR3 nucleotides are TGTGCCAGCAGCTACGCCAGCGACGAGCAGTACTTC. Protein: CASSYASDEQYF.

This chain uses TRBV4-1 with TRBJ2-7; D may be TRBD1 or TRBD2 (5 bases each). Germline V gene lookup returns CDR1 MGHRA and CDR2 YSYEKL. With 0 bases removed from V and 2 bases from J, the gap between germline ends came to 17 bases. The CDR3 loop spans 17 amino acids. As DNA, the CDR3 is TGCGCCAGCAGCCAAGAAGTTGGGACGGGCACCACCTACGAGCAGTACTTC. It specifies CASSQEVGTGTTYEQYF.

J is TRBJ2-1 and V is TRBV5-4; 10 nucleotides match TRBD2. This CDR3 has 15 amino acids. The trim removed 4 bases at V and 15 bases at J, leaving 16 bases unmatched. Germline values: CDR1 SGHNT, CDR2 YYREEE (reference sequence). CDR3 bases: TGTGCCAGCAGCCTATCAGGACTAGCGGCACCAATGAGGTTCTTC. Translation gives CASSLSGLAAPMRFF.

The chain uses TRBV28 and TRBJ2-7; D unclear. The germline V gene has CDR1 MDHEN and CDR2 SYDVKM. V dropped 7 bases and J dropped 0 bases, with 22 bases sitting between them. This CDR3 is built from 17 residues. CDR3 in amino acids: CASIRASRTTTSYEQYF. In nucleotides, the CDR3 is TGTGCCAGCATACGGGCGTCTCGTACAACCACCTCCTACGAGCAGTACTTC.